Below are 32 T cell receptor beta chains sequenced from a single sample in a study of T cell clones after liver transplantation. TCRdb's table, derived via immunoSEQ multiplex PCR, lists solely in-frame clones and lacks some. This sample yields roughly 73,000 clones, of which under 90% are seen a single time; approximately 0.55% belongs to the top ten. The specimen comprised CD4+ T cells from blood, sampled before liver transplant. The receptors derive from a human donor who received a liver transplant.

The chain links TRBV18 to TRBJ2-5; no definite D call. The CDR3 is made up of 14 amino acids. V was cut by 1 base and J by 2 bases, with 8 bases left in between. From germline, CDR1 is KGHSH and CDR2 LQKENI. The CDR3 is CASSPQGAQETQYF. The CDR3 DNA is TGTGCCAGCTCACCACAGGGCGCACAAGAGACCCAGTACTTC.

J is TRBJ1-4 and V is TRBV5-1, with 8 bases aligning to TRBD1. The germline gives CDR1 SGHRS, CDR2 YFSETQ. The length of the CDR3 is 14 residues. V dropped 4 bases and J dropped 7; count of bases not matched to a gene: 6. The CDR3 bases are TGCGCCAGCAGCGAGGACAGGGTCGGTGAAAAACTGTTTTTT. It yields the protein CASSEDRVGEKLFF.

This clone was seen only a few times. The chain recombines TRBV15 with TRBJ2-5; D might be TRBD2 (6 bases). This CDR3 spans 16 amino acids. The germline CDR1 and CDR2 sequences are LNHNV and YYDKDF (reference sequence). Trimming shortened V by 1 base and J by 3 bases, and 15 bases separated the two germline ends. CDR3 coding DNA: TGTGCCACCAGCAGAGGTGATAGCGGCTCGGAAGAGACCCAGTACTTC. Translated: CATSRGDSGSEETQYF.

This clone appeared once. The chain couples TRBV4-3 to TRBJ2-7; 13 positions match TRBD2. This CDR3 spans 16 amino acids. Germline loops: CDR1 LGHNA, CDR2 YSLEER. Trimming cost V 3 bases and J 4 bases; bases outside gene matches: 6. The CDR3 loop reads CASSHGTSGERYEQYF. CDR3 nucleotides: TGCGCCAGCAGCCATGGGACTAGCGGGGAGCGATACGAGCAGTACTTC.

This rearrangement joins TRBV28 to TRBJ2-7, with 9 positions matching TRBD1. The germline V gene has CDR1 MDHEN and CDR2 SYDVKM. V gave up 5 bases and J gave up 5 bases; unmatched junction bases: 13. The CDR3 spans 16 residues. The CDR3 nucleotides read TGTGCCAGCAGTATCGGTCCCGGGACAGGGTTTAACGAGCAGTACTTC. This codes for CASSIGPGTGFNEQYF.

The chain is built from TRBV28 and TRBJ1-2; unclear D gene. Germline V gene sequence: CDR1 MDHEN, CDR2 SYDVKM. CDR3 size: 18 residues. The V end lost 3 bases, the J end lost 3 bases, and 23 bases lay between the germline ends. The CDR3 region is CASSFPSYRSLPHYGYTF. The DNA for the CDR3 is TGTGCCAGCAGTTTCCCCTCATACCGGTCTCTCCCCCACTATGGCTACACCTTC.

The J gene is TRBJ2-5, the V gene TRBV2; D gene uncertain. CDR3 length: 13 amino acids. Germline values: CDR1 SNHLY, CDR2 FYNNEI. Deletions cut 0 bases from V and 2 bases from J, with 4 bases between. The CDR3 sequence: CASSEAEQETQYF. CDR3 bases: TGTGCCAGCAGTGAAGCGGAACAAGAGACCCAGTACTTC.

The chain carries TRBV5-4 and TRBJ2-2; 7 bases map to TRBD2. The V segment lost 2 bases and the J segment 1 base; nucleotides outside the gene matches: 8. Germline assignment: CDR1 SGHNT and CDR2 YYREEE (reference sequence). This CDR3 is 17 amino acids long. Here the CDR3 DNA reads TGTGCCAGCAGCTTCCCCTCTAGCGGTATGAACACCGGGGAGCTGTTTTTT. Amino acids: CASSFPSSGMNTGELFF.

The chain recombines TRBV10-3 with TRBJ2-7; no clear D gene. V lost 3 bases and J 3 bases, leaving 9 bases between the germline ends. Per the germline V gene, CDR1 is ENHRY and CDR2 is SYGVKD. This CDR3 has 13 amino acids. This CDR3 is CAISDYNHYEQYF. For the CDR3, the DNA is TGTGCCATCAGTGATTACAATCACTACGAGCAGTACTTC.

The CDR3 sequence is CASSETQGGYQPQHF. The DNA for the CDR3 is TGTGCCAGCAGTGAGACGCAGGGCGGTTATCAGCCCCAGCATTTT. The chain joins TRBV6-1 to TRBJ1-5; a possible D gene is TRBD1 (5 bases). Trimming took 3 bases from V and 5 from J, leaving 14 bases between them. Per germline, CDR1 MNHNS and CDR2 SASEGT. This CDR3 spans 15 amino acids.

The gene calls are TRBV11-2 and TRBJ2-5, with D unclear. V lost 5 bases and J lost 1, with 8 bases in between. The CDR3 length is 13 residues. Germline V CDR1 and CDR2: SGHAT, FQNNGV. This CDR3 is CASSPAPQETQYF. CDR3 sequence (DNA): TGTGCCAGCAGCCCGGCTCCCCAAGAGACCCAGTACTTC.

This clone was picked up a small number of times. This chain uses TRBV7-8 with TRBJ2-3; perhaps TRBD1 as D (5 bases). The CDR3 has 20 amino acids. Trimming pared 0 bases from V and 1 base from J, leaving 23 bases between. The germline CDR1 and CDR2 sequences are SGHVS and FQNEAQ. The CDR3 region has the DNA TGTGCCAGCAGCTTAGCGAGGTGGCCAGGGCAAACGACACGCACAGATACGCAGTATTTT. This codes for CASSLARWPGQTTRTDTQYF.

The chain employs TRBV19 and TRBJ2-7, with a tentative D call TRBD1 (6 bases). CDR1 and CDR2 from the germline V gene are LNHDA and SQIVND (reference sequence). V gave up 6 bases and J gave up 0 bases, with 18 bases separating them. This CDR3 is 16 amino acids long. CDR3: CASRISGTTNSYEQYF. CDR3 sequence (DNA): TGTGCCAGTAGGATATCCGGGACAACCAACTCCTACGAGCAGTACTTC.

This clone has only one observation. The rearrangement links TRBV14 to TRBJ2-7, with D possibly matching TRBD1 (5 bases). Trimming pared 1 base from V and 2 bases from J, leaving 12 bases between. The CDR3 totals 15 residues. Germline V gene data show CDR1 as SGHDN and CDR2 as FVKESK. CDR3 protein: CASSQGHQGPYEQYF. The CDR3 DNA is TGTGCCAGCAGCCAAGGCCACCAGGGCCCCTACGAGCAGTACTTC.

This clone was counted once. The chain combines TRBV4-1 with TRBJ2-1; either TRBD1 or TRBD2 may supply D (5 bases each). Germline V CDR1 and CDR2: MGHRA, YSYEKL. V gave up 1 base and J gave up 6 bases, with 16 bases separating them. CDR3 length equals 16 residues. CDR3 in amino acids: CASSQGHLAGRNEQFF. The CDR3 DNA reads TGCGCCAGCAGCCAAGGTCATCTAGCAGGGCGCAATGAGCAGTTCTTC.

The chain carries TRBV5-1 and TRBJ2-5; D is possibly TRBD2 (5 bases). The CDR3 extends over 14 amino acids. The germline V and J ends were trimmed by 4 bases and 1 base, with 11 bases remaining between them. Germline V gene sequence: CDR1 SGHRS, CDR2 YFSETQ. CDR3 in DNA: TGCGCCAGCAGCCCCCAGCGGATCCAAGAGACCCAGTACTTC. Translation: CASSPQRIQETQYF.

The rearrangement links TRBV15 to TRBJ2-1; D is unresolved. This CDR3 has 17 residues. The V end was cut by 0 bases, the J end by 1 base, with 13 bases between. The germline V gene encodes CDR1 LNHNV and CDR2 YYDKDF (reference sequence). The DNA of the CDR3 is TGTGCCACCAGCAGAGATAAAGGCACCCCGTCCTACAATGAGCAGTTCTTC. Translated: CATSRDKGTPSYNEQFF.

The genes are TRBV29-1 and TRBJ2-3, with D perhaps being TRBD1 or TRBD2 (5 bases each). V was clipped by 7 bases and J by 11 bases, with 13 bases between them. The V gene's germline CDR1 is SQVTM and CDR2 ANQGSEA. The CDR3 is 10 residues long. CDR3 in amino acids: CSGGTALQYF. The CDR3 nucleotides read TGCAGCGGAGGGACCGCTCTGCAGTATTTT.

The chain combines TRBV7-8 with TRBJ1-5, with a possible D match to TRBD1 (5 bases). Germline V gene lookup returns CDR1 SGHVS and CDR2 FQNEAQ. This CDR3 has 15 amino acids. V lost 3 bases and J lost 7, with 16 bases in between. The CDR3 protein is CASSFTRDPNQPQHF. CDR3 in DNA: TGTGCCAGCAGCTTTACACGGGACCCCAACCAGCCCCAGCATTTT.

The chain recombines TRBV6-5 with TRBJ1-4, with no clear D. CDR3 length: 14 amino acids. V dropped 2 bases and J dropped 5 bases, with 9 bases sitting between them. Germline V gene data show CDR1 as MNHEY and CDR2 as SVGAGI. CDR3 protein: CASSYGLSNEKLFF. DNA for the CDR3: TGTGCCAGCAGTTACGGGTTATCGAATGAAAAACTGTTTTTT.

The V call is TRBV2, the J call TRBJ1-2, with 8 bases fitting TRBD1. J was trimmed by 8 bases and V by 2 bases; bases with no gene match: 4. The germline V gene has CDR1 SNHLY and CDR2 FYNNEI. The CDR3 has 13 residues. CDR3 in DNA: TGTGCCAGCAGTGAACAGGGGGCGCGGGGCTACACCTTC. It translates to CASSEQGARGYTF.

This chain connects TRBV11-3 to TRBJ2-1; D is unresolved. The germline gives CDR1 SGHNT, CDR2 YENEEA. Between the trimmed V and J ends, which lost 6 bases and 2 bases, there was a span of 8 bases. This CDR3 has 13 residues. The CDR3 region has the DNA TGTGCCAGCAGTCTTGGACCCTACAATGAGCAGTTCTTC. Residues: CASSLGPYNEQFF.

The chain combines TRBV28 with TRBJ1-4; perhaps TRBD1 as D (6 bases). Germline values: CDR1 MDHEN, CDR2 SYDVKM. The CDR3 has 13 amino acids. V lost 1 base and J lost 8, with 8 bases in between. This CDR3 reads CASSLSGVEKLFF. In nucleotides, the CDR3 is TGTGCCAGCAGTTTATCAGGGGTCGAAAAACTGTTTTTT.

This sequence joins TRBV7-9 and TRBJ1-2; possible D gene TRBD1, 5 bases. This CDR3 region has 14 residues. The germline gives CDR1 SEHNR, CDR2 FQNEAQ (reference sequence). Between the trimmed V and J ends, which lost 1 base and 8 bases, there was a span of 14 bases. The CDR3 region has the DNA TGTGCCAGCAGCTTAGAGTACGGGACCCAGGGCTACACCTTC. Protein product: CASSLEYGTQGYTF.

The V call is TRBV28, the J call TRBJ1-5; D not certain. Per germline, CDR1 MDHEN and CDR2 SYDVKM. The ends were cut back, 5 bases at V and 2 bases at J, with 22 bases in the middle. The CDR3 is made up of 18 amino acids. The CDR3, as DNA: TGTGCCAGCAGTCCCCGGTACTGGCGACGTTTTGGCAATCAGCCCCAGCATTTT. Its protein is CASSPRYWRRFGNQPQHF.

The chain uses TRBV7-8 and TRBJ2-2; 10 nucleotides agree with TRBD1. This CDR3 has 17 amino acids. Looked up from germline, CDR1 is SGHVS and CDR2 is FQNEAQ. With V trimmed by 3 bases and J by 2 bases, 6 bases remained unmatched. This chain's CDR3 is CASSFRDRGINTGELFF. In nucleotides, the CDR3 is TGTGCCAGCAGCTTCCGGGACAGGGGAATCAACACCGGGGAGCTGTTTTTT.

The V call is TRBV2, the J call TRBJ1-2; D possibly corresponds to TRBD1 (5 bases). Per germline, CDR1 SNHLY and CDR2 FYNNEI. The CDR3 contains 14 residues. Between the trimmed V and J ends, which lost 4 bases and 6 bases, there was a span of 15 bases. The CDR3 loop reads CASSVFRVEDGYTF. As DNA, the CDR3 is TGTGCCAGCAGTGTCTTCAGGGTTGAAGATGGCTACACCTTC.

The chain uses TRBV11-2 and TRBJ2-7, with 12 bases fitting TRBD2. Germline values: CDR1 SGHAT, CDR2 FQNNGV. The CDR3 has 17 residues. With V trimmed by 1 base and J by 6 bases, 10 bases remained unmatched. This CDR3 is CASSLVLLAGGSGEQYF. The CDR3 nucleotides are TGTGCCAGCAGCTTAGTCCTACTAGCGGGAGGCTCGGGCGAGCAGTACTTC.

CDR3 nucleotides: TGTGCCAGCAGCTTGGGGACAGGGGCCTTTAGCACAGATACGCAGTATTTT. Protein: CASSLGTGAFSTDTQYF. V is TRBV5-6 and J is TRBJ2-3; 9 nucleotides line up with TRBD1. The V segment lost 0 bases and the J segment 0 bases; nucleotides outside the gene matches: 5. Germline CDR1 and CDR2: SGHDT and YYEEEE. This CDR3 has 17 amino acids.

The chain has TRBV27 and TRBJ2-7; a possible D gene is TRBD2 (6 bases). V lost 2 bases, J lost 3 bases, and 17 bases lay in between. Germline CDR1 reads MNHEY; CDR2 reads SMNVEV (reference sequence). This CDR3 has 16 amino acids. In DNA, the CDR3 is TGTGCCAGCAGTTTAGGGGCCGGGCGGGATTACTACGAGCAGTACTTC. It encodes CASSLGAGRDYYEQYF.

J is TRBJ2-4 and V is TRBV19; D not resolved. CDR1 LNHDA and CDR2 SQIVND come from the germline V gene (reference sequence). Trimming cost V 5 bases and J 12 bases, with 17 bases left between them. The CDR3 is made up of 13 amino acids. The DNA for the CDR3 is TGTGCCAGTAGTTCCTACCGGGCCCCGGATCAGTACTTC. It translates to CASSSYRAPDQYF.

The gene calls are TRBV18 and TRBJ1-5; no reliable D call. CDR3 length: 15 amino acids. From germline, CDR1 is KGHSH and CDR2 LQKENI. V lost 4 bases and J 1 base, leaving 11 bases between the germline ends. The DNA for the CDR3 is TGTGCCAGCTCACGAGAACTACAGAGCAATCAGCCCCAGCATTTT. It yields the protein CASSRELQSNQPQHF. The whole variable domain, filled in from reference TRBV18 and TRBJ1-5, reads NAGVMQNPRHLVRRRGQEARLRCSPMKGHSHVYWYRQLPEEGLKFMVYLQKENIIDESGMPKERFSAEFPKEGPSILRIQQVVRGDSAAYFCASSRELQSNQPQHFGDGTRLSIL.